The present T cell receptor beta chain was sequenced within a study of cytomegalovirus exposure and HLA in healthy donors. Broader study findings: Immune exposure data for these donors was limited to CMV serostatus. Roughly uniform sequencing depth across donors was assumed, possibly incorrectly.

Primers: 60 Vbeta forward and 13 Jbeta reverse. The data were produced by immunoSEQ multiplex PCR, yet TCRdb's version contains in-frame clones alone and is incomplete. Of 130,000 or so clones listed, 8.5% are singletons. This clone was counted between two and nine times. Antigen unknown. Germline V gene sequence: CDR1 MGHRA, CDR2 YSYEKL. With V trimmed by 4 bases and J by 4 bases, 10 bases remained unmatched. The CDR3 is made up of 19 amino acids. The receptor's source is a man aged 35-49 years in good health and CMV-seronegative. Input material: PBMCs. This chain connects TRBV4-1 to TRBJ2-2, with 15 bases identical to TRBD2. As DNA, the CDR3 is TGCGCCAGCAGCCTCGCCTGGACTAGCGGGGGGGCGGTCACCGGGGAGCTGTTTTTT. Protein sequence: CASSLAWTSGGAVTGELFF.